The sequence of this T cell receptor beta chain was determined in a study of CD8+ T cells in alopecia areata. Isolated RNA was reverse transcribed into cDNA used as the sequencing template. Produced via immunoSEQ multiplex PCR; TCRdb's table is partial and in-frame only. The sample comprises roughly 250,000 clones, 67% of which are singletons, and around 1.2% rests with the top ten. CDR3 length equals 14 residues. Trimming took 3 bases from V and 1 from J, leaving 10 bases between them. Germline V gene lookup returns CDR1 SGDLS and CDR2 YYNGEE. This clone was counted between two and nine times. This sequence was found in a human donor with alopecia areata. The sample here was CD4+ T cells sorted from blood, taken at week 0. This chain connects TRBV9 to TRBJ1-1, with D uncertain. The CDR3 DNA follows: TGTGCCAGCAGCGGGGTATGGGGGAACACTGAAGCTTTCTTT. It is translated as CASSGVWGNTEAFF.